A selection of T cell receptor beta chains follows, all from one sample in a study of HIV-infected patients and healthy controls. TCRdb fed the 5' RACE reads into MiXCR, producing one record per CDR3 protein. The sample lists around 7,800 distinct CDR3 sequences, about 6.3% occurring once. Sequences were derived from blood, sampled before antiretroviral therapy. Source of these receptors: an adult with HIV infection. CDR3s include the opening cysteine and the closing phenylalanine or tryptophan. A D gene is named only where the DNA matches it firmly. Size is omitted from some rows. Given values are once, few, many or a class for expanded clones.

>medium-sized|TRBD2|TRBV5-1|TRBJ2-1
CASSFASGGAHNEQFF
TGCGCCAGCAGCTTTGCTAGCGGGGGGGCCCACAATGAGCAGTTCTTC
>medium-sized|NA|TRBV5-1|TRBJ2-3
CASSPGQGGGTDTQYF
TGCGCCAGCAGTCCTGGACAGGGAGGGGGCACAGATACGCAGTATTTT
>many|NA|TRBV20-1|TRBJ2-5
CSVPTTVRGETQYF
TGCAGTGTCCCTACGACTGTAAGAGGCGAGACCCAGTACTTC
>medium-sized|TRBD2|TRBV7-2|TRBJ2-1
CASSLSGGGANEQFF
TGTGCCAGCAGCTTATCGGGCGGGGGGGCAAATGAGCAGTTCTTC
>medium-sized|NA|TRBV15|TRBJ2-1
CATSSGGGRLYNEQFF
TGTGCCACCAGCAGCGGAGGGGGCAGGCTCTACAATGAGCAGTTCTTC
>medium-sized|TRBD1|TRBV12-3/TRBV12-4|TRBJ2-1
CASRRGTDNEQFF
TGTGCCAGCAGGCGAGGGACAGACAATGAGCAGTTCTTC
>NA|NA|TRBV10-3|TRBJ1-1
CAISDVEGTEAFF
TGTGCCATCAGTGATGTGGAAGGGACTGAAGCTTTCTTT
>many|TRBD2|TRBV15|TRBJ2-1
CATSGIAGTSNNEQFF
TGTGCCACCAGCGGGATTGCTGGGACTAGCAACAATGAGCAGTTCTTC
>many|NA|TRBV27|TRBJ2-2
CASWSRQAHGELFF
TGTGCCAGCTGGTCCCGACAGGCTCACGGGGAGCTGTTTTTT
>many|TRBD1|TRBV6-6|TRBJ1-5
CASSTGQRVGNQPQHF
TGTGCCAGCAGCACGGGACAGCGGGTTGGCAATCAGCCCCAGCATTTT
>NA|NA|TRBV27|TRBJ2-3
CASSRDSTDTQYF
TGTGCCAGCAGCCGGGACAGCACAGATACGCAGTATTTT
>NA|TRBD2|TRBV27|TRBJ2-1
CASSLLAGGSYNEQFF
TGTGCCAGCAGTTTATTGGCGGGGGGCTCCTACAATGAGCAGTTCTTC
>many|TRBD1|TRBV2|TRBJ2-3
CASRRQGAGDTQYF
TGTGCCAGCAGACGACAGGGGGCTGGAGATACGCAGTATTTT
>many|NA|TRBV5-6|TRBJ1-4
CASSKRGTTNEKLFF
TGTGCCAGCAGTAAGCGGGGTACAACTAATGAAAAACTGTTTTTT
>NA|NA|TRBV20-1|TRBJ2-2
CSARQQTGELFF
TGCAGTGCTAGACAGCAAACCGGGGAGCTGTTTTTT
>many|NA|TRBV12-3/TRBV12-4|TRBJ1-6
CASSLGPGEYPPLHF
TGTGCCAGCAGTTTAGGTCCAGGGGAATATCCACCCCTCCACTTT
>many|NA|TRBV11-1|TRBJ1-1
CASSLGAGFGEAFF
TGTGCCAGCAGCTTAGGTGCGGGGTTTGGTGAAGCTTTCTTT
>many|NA|TRBV24-1|TRBJ2-3
CATSDSTGSDTQYF
TGTGCCACCAGTGATTCTACCGGGTCAGATACGCAGTATTTT
>many|TRBD2|TRBV6-6|TRBJ2-1
CASRESGGLNNEQFF
TGTGCCAGCAGGGAGAGCGGGGGGTTGAACAATGAGCAGTTCTTC
>many|TRBD1|TRBV7-8|TRBJ1-2
CASSIGQGGDYGYTF
TGTGCCAGCAGCATCGGACAGGGAGGCGACTATGGCTACACCTTC
>medium-sized|NA|TRBV6-5|TRBJ2-1
CASSYHSNNEQFF
TGTGCCAGCAGTTACCACAGTAACAATGAGCAGTTCTTC
>few|TRBD1|TRBV20-1|TRBJ2-3
CSATSVGGPGQFTDTQYF
TGCAGTGCTACGTCAGTTGGGGGCCCGGGACAGTTTACAGATACGCAGTATTTT
>medium-sized|NA|TRBV7-2|TRBJ2-3
CASSPSAGTDTQYF
TGTGCCAGCAGCCCCTCAGCCGGGACCGATACGCAGTATTTT
>many|NA|TRBV7-9|TRBJ1-1
CASSLRVGEAFF
TGTGCCAGCAGCTTACGGGTTGGTGAAGCTTTCTTT
>NA|TRBD1|TRBV29-1|TRBJ1-4
CSGGQGNEKLFF
TGCAGCGGAGGACAGGGGAATGAAAAACTGTTTTTT
>many|NA|TRBV7-9|TRBJ1-2
CASSLGGEGKGYGYTF
TGTGCCAGCAGCTTAGGAGGCGAGGGAAAGGGATATGGCTACACCTTC
>NA|NA|TRBV7-6|TRBJ2-1
CASSGITGSSYNEQFF
TGTGCCAGCAGCGGGATTACAGGGAGCTCCTACAATGAGCAGTTCTTC
>medium-sized|TRBD2|TRBV7-8|TRBJ2-1
CASSLEAGGQYNEQFF
TGTGCCAGCAGCTTAGAGGCGGGGGGGCAATACAATGAGCAGTTCTTC
>many|TRBD2|TRBV6-6|TRBJ2-3
CASSRGTSGGLTDTQYF
TGTGCCAGCAGTAGAGGGACTAGCGGGGGGCTCACAGATACGCAGTATTTT
>medium-sized|NA|TRBV10-3|TRBJ1-2
CAIRDSYGYTF
TGTGCCATCAGAGACAGCTATGGCTACACCTTC
>medium-sized|TRBD1|TRBV23-1|TRBJ2-6
CASGTGQGPRHSGANVLTF
TGCGCCAGCGGAACGGGACAGGGGCCAAGGCACTCTGGGGCCAACGTCCTGACTTTC
>many|TRBD1|TRBV20-1|TRBJ2-3
CSATLTGGLGDTQYF
TGCAGTGCTACCTTAACAGGGGGCTTAGGAGATACGCAGTATTTT
>many|NA|TRBV27|TRBJ2-2
CASSLGRGTGELFF
TGTGCCAGCAGTTTAGGTCGGGGGACCGGGGAGCTGTTTTTT
>few|NA|TRBV20-1|TRBJ1-2
CTNTPQGDYGYTF
TGCACCAATACCCCACAGGGAGACTATGGCTACACCTTC
>medium-sized|TRBD2|TRBV5-1|TRBJ2-7
CASRSRTSGGYEQYF
TGCGCCAGCAGGTCTCGGACTAGCGGGGGGTACGAGCAGTACTTC
>medium-sized|TRBD2|TRBV7-2|TRBJ2-1
CASSLEASGDNEQFF
TGTGCCAGCAGCTTAGAAGCTAGCGGGGACAATGAGCAGTTCTTC
>medium-sized|NA|TRBV6-6|TRBJ2-5
CASSPMVQETQYF
TGTGCCAGCAGTCCGATGGTTCAAGAGACCCAGTACTTC
>medium-sized|NA|TRBV6-5|TRBJ2-7
CASIPSSGVPSYEQYF
TGTGCCAGCATACCCTCATCGGGGGTACCCTCCTACGAGCAGTACTTC
>many|NA|TRBV6-5|TRBJ2-3
CASVRRGTDTQYF
TGTGCCAGCGTTCGGCGGGGCACAGATACGCAGTATTTT
>many|TRBD1|TRBV27|TRBJ1-2
CASRPNRDRVYGYTF
TGTGCCAGCAGGCCCAACCGGGACAGAGTCTATGGCTACACCTTC